This entry concerns a single T cell receptor beta chain. Its antigen is currently not known. The sample holds no much larger clone one base away, and base qualities are not on file. The data stem from a study of CD8+ T cells in alopecia areata (dated by TCRdb to 2017 to 2018). With respect to the entire study: The treated patients, all with moderate-to-severe alopecia areata, were enrolled in an open-label pilot trial of oral tofacitinib given at 5 to 10 mg twice daily. Clonality in the scalp was compared among normal scalp (n=4), patchy alopecia areata scalp (n=8), and alopecia totalis/universalis scalp (n=8). Tofacitinib was given for 6 to 18 months, followed by 6 months of follow-up off drug to assess delayed response and recurrence. In humans, TCRbeta sequencing was performed on scalp tissue and on sorted CD4+ and CD8+ peripheral blood T cells from healthy controls and from patients with patchy or totalis/universalis alopecia areata. Amplification of TCRbeta CDR3 regions was done by immunoSEQ multiplex PCR using 35 Vbeta forward primers and 13 Jbeta reverse primers. RNA was obtained with the PAXgene miRNA kit for fixed scalp, the miRNeasy kit for PBMCs, and the RNeasy kit for mouse skin. Biopsies were taken from tofacitinib-treated patients at baseline and again at 4 and 24 weeks into treatment, and several of those patients also had a later scalp biopsy. High-throughput TCRbeta sequencing was used to examine T cell clonal expansion in alopecia areata in both the C3H/HeJ mouse model and human patients.

The paper as a whole reports these results and caveats: Shared TCR sequences between patients were less evident than in mice, which may be partly attributable to HLA diversity in the patient population. Compared with normal scalp, lesional scalp had higher clonality and more expanded CD8+ clones, particularly in alopecia totalis/universalis, a pattern that suggests antigenic drive. Unlike mouse skin, where gammadelta T cells dominate, normal human skin contains resident alphabeta T cells that get sequenced too, which complicates analysis of the scalp TCR repertoire.

The time point label of this sample denotes: baseline before oral tofacitinib. Lesional scalp punch biopsies and peripheral blood were obtained from alopecia areata patients. After PBMCs were isolated by density centrifugation and stained for CD3, CD4 and CD8, a FACSAria was used to sort CD4+ and CD8+ T cells. There are 13 amino acids in the CDR3, from cysteine to phenylalanine inclusive. Kept here is only the CDR3 DNA, which spans 39 bases and is read in frame from base 1. V loses 0 bases of germline sequence and J loses 5 bases, and the interval between the two ends is 8 bases. CDR1 and CDR2 are read off the germline V gene as LGHNA and YSLEER. Library construction relied on the immunoSEQ multiplex PCR assay. RNA was extracted from all samples and reverse transcribed into cDNA, which served as template for TCR sequencing. First-strand cDNA was synthesized using SuperScript III with a 2:1 mix of oligo-dT and random hexamers. A synthetic immune receptor repertoire was used to assess amplification bias, and residual bias was removed computationally. Under the source paper's analysis protocol: Raw reads were preprocessed to remove errors, and CDR3 was defined according to IMGT conventions as the region from the conserved cysteine to phenylalanine. Clonality was computed by normalizing Shannon entropy by log2 of the number of productive unique TCRs and subtracting the result from 1. Whether each scalp clone was CD4 or CD8 was inferred by checking scalp TCRbeta sequences against the CD4 and CD8 repertoires from sorted blood. TCRdb took over this immuneACCESS table, retaining in-frame rearrangements with V and J assigned. Such tables are incomplete; in checked studies, under half of the missing clones stem from an unresolved V gene, and the remainder is unexplained. D and trimming were read from the DNA, whereas the V and J calls and clone size are those reported in that table. The sample has some 130,000 clones on record, about 47% of them singletons. Roughly a sixth of the sample goes to the ten largest clones.

Recombination linked TRBV4-3 to TRBJ2-7, with the identity of the D gene unclear. This TCR came from a human donor with alopecia areata. Sample: CD8+ T cells sorted from blood, taken at week 0. The sequence in DNA is TGCGCCAGCAGCCAAGATCTGGAGAACGAGCAGTACTTC. Translated, it gives CASSQDLENEQYF.